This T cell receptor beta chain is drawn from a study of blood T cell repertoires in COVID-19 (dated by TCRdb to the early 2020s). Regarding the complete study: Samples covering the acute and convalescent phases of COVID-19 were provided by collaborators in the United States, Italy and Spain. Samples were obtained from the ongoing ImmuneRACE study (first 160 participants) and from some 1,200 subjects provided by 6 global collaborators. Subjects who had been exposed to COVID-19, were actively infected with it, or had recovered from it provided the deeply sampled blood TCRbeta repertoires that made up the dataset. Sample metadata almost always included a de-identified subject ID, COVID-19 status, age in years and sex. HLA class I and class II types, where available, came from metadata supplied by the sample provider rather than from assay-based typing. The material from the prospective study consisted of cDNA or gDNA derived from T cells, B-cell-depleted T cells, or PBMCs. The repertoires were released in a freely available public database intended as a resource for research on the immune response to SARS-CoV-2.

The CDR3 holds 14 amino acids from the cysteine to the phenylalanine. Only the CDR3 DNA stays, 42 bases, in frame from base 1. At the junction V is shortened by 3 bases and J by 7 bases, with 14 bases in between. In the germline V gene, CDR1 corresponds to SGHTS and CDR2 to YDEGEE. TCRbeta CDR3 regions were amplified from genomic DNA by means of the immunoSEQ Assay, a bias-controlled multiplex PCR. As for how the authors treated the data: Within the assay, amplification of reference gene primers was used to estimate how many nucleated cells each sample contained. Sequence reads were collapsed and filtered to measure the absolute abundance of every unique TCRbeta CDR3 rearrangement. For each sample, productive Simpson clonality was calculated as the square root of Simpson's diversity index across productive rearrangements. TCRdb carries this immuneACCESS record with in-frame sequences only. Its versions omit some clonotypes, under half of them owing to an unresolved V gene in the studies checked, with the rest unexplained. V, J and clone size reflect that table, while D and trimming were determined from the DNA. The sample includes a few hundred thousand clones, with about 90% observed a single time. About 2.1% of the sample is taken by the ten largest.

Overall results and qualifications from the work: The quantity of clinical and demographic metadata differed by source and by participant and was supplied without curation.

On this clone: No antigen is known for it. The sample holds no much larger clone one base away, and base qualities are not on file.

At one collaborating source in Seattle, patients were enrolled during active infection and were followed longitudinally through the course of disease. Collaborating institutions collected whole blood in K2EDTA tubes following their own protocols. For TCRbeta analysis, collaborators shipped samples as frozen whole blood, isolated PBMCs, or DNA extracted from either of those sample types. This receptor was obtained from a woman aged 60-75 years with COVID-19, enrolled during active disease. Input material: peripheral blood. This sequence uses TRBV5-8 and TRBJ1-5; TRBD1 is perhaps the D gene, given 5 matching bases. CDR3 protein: CASSSRVRNQPQHF. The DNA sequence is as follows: TGTGCCAGCAGCTCCAGGGTGAGGAACCAGCCCCAGCATTTT.